This TCR beta chain is from a study of cytomegalovirus exposure and HLA in healthy donors. The PCR employed 60 Vbeta primers together with 13 Jbeta primers. Original handling: Per a later analysis, the number of unique TCR beta chains was roughly 87 million, of which roughly 11 million were shared. Method: immunoSEQ multiplex PCR; TCRdb's copy keeps in-frame clones and lacks some. V and J calls and clone size are given by that table; D and trimming were obtained from the DNA. The table includes approximately 190,000 clones, roughly 87% detected once. The CDR3 has 15 amino acids. Germline V gene lookup returns CDR1 MDHEN and CDR2 SYDVKM. V shed 6 bases and J shed 3 bases, with 15 bases lying between them.

Material: PBMCs. This chain uses TRBV28 with TRBJ1-5, with D possibly being TRBD1 (6 bases). This clonotype was sampled from a boy aged 2 to 10 in good health and CMV-seronegative. The CDR3: CASRLGAGDNQPQHF. The CDR3 DNA sequence: TGTGCCAGCAGACTTGGGGCAGGGGACAATCAGCCCCAGCATTTT.